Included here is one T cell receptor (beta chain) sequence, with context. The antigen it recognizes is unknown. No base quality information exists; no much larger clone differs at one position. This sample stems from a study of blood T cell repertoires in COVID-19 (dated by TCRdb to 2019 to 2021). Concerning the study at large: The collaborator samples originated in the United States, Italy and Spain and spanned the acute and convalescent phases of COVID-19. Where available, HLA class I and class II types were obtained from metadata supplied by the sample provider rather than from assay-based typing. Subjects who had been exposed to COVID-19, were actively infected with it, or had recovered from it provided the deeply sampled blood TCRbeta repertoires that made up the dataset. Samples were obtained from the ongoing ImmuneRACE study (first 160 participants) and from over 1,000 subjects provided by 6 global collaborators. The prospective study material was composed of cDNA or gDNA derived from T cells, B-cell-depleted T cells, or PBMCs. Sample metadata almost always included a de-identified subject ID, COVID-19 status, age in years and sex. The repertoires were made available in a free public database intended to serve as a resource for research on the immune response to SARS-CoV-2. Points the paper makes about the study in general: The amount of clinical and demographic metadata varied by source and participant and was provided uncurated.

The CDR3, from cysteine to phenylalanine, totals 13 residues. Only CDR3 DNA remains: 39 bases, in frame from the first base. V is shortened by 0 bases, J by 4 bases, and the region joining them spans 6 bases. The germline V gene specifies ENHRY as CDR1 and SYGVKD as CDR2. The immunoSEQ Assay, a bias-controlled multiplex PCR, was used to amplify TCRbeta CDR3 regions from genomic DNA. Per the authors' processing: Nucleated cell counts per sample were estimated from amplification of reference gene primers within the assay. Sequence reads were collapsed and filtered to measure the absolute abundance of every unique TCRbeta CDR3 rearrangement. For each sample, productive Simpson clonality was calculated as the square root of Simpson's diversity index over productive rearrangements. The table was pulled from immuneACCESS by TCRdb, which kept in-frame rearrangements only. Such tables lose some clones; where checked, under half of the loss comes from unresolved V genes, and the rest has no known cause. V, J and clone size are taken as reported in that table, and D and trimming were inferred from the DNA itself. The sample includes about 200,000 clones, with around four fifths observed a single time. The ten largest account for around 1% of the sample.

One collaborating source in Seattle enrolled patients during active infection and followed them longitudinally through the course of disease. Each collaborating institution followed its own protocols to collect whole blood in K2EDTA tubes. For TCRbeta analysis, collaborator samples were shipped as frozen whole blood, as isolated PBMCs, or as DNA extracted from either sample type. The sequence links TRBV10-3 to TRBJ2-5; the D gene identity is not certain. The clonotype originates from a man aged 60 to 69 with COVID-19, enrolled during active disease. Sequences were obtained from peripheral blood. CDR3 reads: CAISESERETQYF. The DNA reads TGTGCCATCAGTGAGTCGGAGAGAGAGACCCAGTACTTC.